A single TCR beta chain is shown here with its context. No antigen is known for it. The data are from a study of cytomegalovirus exposure and HLA in healthy donors. This CDR3 comprises 13 residues. With 0 bases removed from V and 5 bases from J, the gap between germline ends came to 5 bases. Germline CDR1 SGHTA, CDR2 FQGNSA. The PCR ran on 60 Vbeta and 13 Jbeta primers. Produced via immunoSEQ multiplex PCR; TCRdb's table is partial and in-frame only. The sample yields 85,000 to 110,000 clones, over 70% seen once. Findings and limits, study-wide: Altogether, some 170 TCR beta chains were recorded as cytomegalovirus-associated.

This TCR was recovered from a man between 50 and 59 years old in good health and CMV-seropositive. Sample: PBMCs. The V call is TRBV7-2, the J call TRBJ1-5, with D uncertain. CDR3: CASSLAGDQPQHF. In DNA, the CDR3 is TGTGCCAGCAGCTTAGCCGGTGATCAGCCCCAGCATTTT.